These 26 T cell receptor beta chains originate from one sample sequenced in a study of blood T cell repertoires in COVID-19. Sequenced by immunoSEQ multiplex PCR; TCRdb stores in-frame clones only, minus some. The sample records some 230,000 clones, about 86% being singletons. Input material: PBMCs or T cells enriched from blood (not recorded which). These receptors were taken from a woman in her forties with acute COVID-19.

The CDR3 reads CASSSILGELFF. The CDR3 coding sequence is TGTGCCAGCAGTTCTATCCTCGGGGAGCTGTTTTTT. The chain uses TRBV27 and TRBJ2-2; D not resolved. The length of the CDR3 is 12 residues. Trimming took off 4 bases at V and 7 bases at J, with 7 bases between the two ends. The V gene's germline CDR1 is MNHEY and CDR2 SMNVEV (reference sequence).

The rearrangement joins TRBV7-2 to TRBJ2-3; 9 nucleotides match TRBD2. Germline lookup yields CDR1 SGHTA and CDR2 FQGNSA. This CDR3 contains 15 residues. J was trimmed by 5 bases and V by 1 base; bases with no gene match: 4. In nucleotides, the CDR3 is TGTGCCAGCAGCTTAGGTAGCGGGGGCAAAGATACGCAGTATTTT. Protein product: CASSLGSGGKDTQYF.

V and J are TRBV7-9 and TRBJ2-1; D gene ambiguous. Germline V CDR1 and CDR2: SEHNR, FQNEAQ (reference sequence). Deletions cut 3 bases from V and 2 bases from J, with 20 bases between. This CDR3 contains 18 residues. The CDR3 nucleotides read TGTGCCAGCAGCTTGAACATCGCAGAGGCCTTCCCCTACAATGAGCAGTTCTTC. It is translated as CASSLNIAEAFPYNEQFF.

The V call is TRBV11-2, the J call TRBJ1-6; no reliable D call. V lost 6 bases and J 7 bases, leaving 10 bases between the germline ends. CDR1 and CDR2 from the germline V gene are SGHAT and FQNNGV. The CDR3 is made up of 13 amino acids. CDR3 in amino acids: CASSKNKNSPLHF. The CDR3, as DNA: TGTGCCAGCAGTAAAAACAAGAATTCACCCCTCCACTTT.

This clone was found a few times. The V and J genes are TRBV7-7 and TRBJ2-1, with 7 bases lining up with TRBD2. Germline-derived CDR1 and CDR2 are SSHAT and FNYEAQ (reference sequence). This CDR3 is built from 15 residues. The junction had 7 bases not matched to a gene; V was cut back by 4 bases and J by 4 bases. The CDR3 loop is CASSSGSGEYNEQFF. In DNA form, the CDR3 reads TGTGCCAGCAGCTCCGGGAGCGGGGAATACAATGAGCAGTTCTTC.

This chain uses TRBV7-9 with TRBJ1-5; no reliable D call. There are 13 residues in the CDR3. Germline V CDR1 and CDR2: SEHNR, FQNEAQ (reference sequence). With 5 bases removed from V and 7 bases from J, the gap between germline ends came to 12 bases. CDR3 sequence reads: CASSHGGGQPQHF. The CDR3 region has the DNA TGTGCCAGCAGCCACGGTGGAGGGCAGCCCCAGCATTTT.

This chain joins TRBV4-1 and TRBJ1-1, with TRBD1 matching over 7 bases. With V trimmed by 10 bases and J by 1 base, 6 bases remained unmatched. Germline V gene data show CDR1 as MGHRA and CDR2 as YSYEKL. The CDR3 spans 13 residues. The CDR3: CANMGQQNTEAFF. Here the CDR3 DNA reads TGCGCCAACATGGGACAGCAGAACACTGAAGCTTTCTTT.

The chain is built from TRBV6-5 and TRBJ1-5, with TRBD1 as a possible D gene (6 bases). Trimming pared 6 bases from V and 2 bases from J, leaving 11 bases between. CDR1 is MNHEY, CDR2 SVGAGI, per germline. This CDR3 contains 14 residues. CDR3 region: CASSNRQGNQPQHF. The DNA of the CDR3 is TGTGCCAGCAGCAACCGACAGGGCAATCAGCCCCAGCATTTT.

V usage is TRBV5-6 and J usage is TRBJ1-4; 8 bases align to TRBD1. The trim removed 4 bases at V and 6 bases at J, leaving 11 bases unmatched. The CDR3 spans 16 residues. Germline lookup yields CDR1 SGHDT and CDR2 YYEEEE. DNA for the CDR3: TGTGCCAGCAGCGATACCCATACAGGGGGGGATGAAAAACTGTTTTTT. Its protein is CASSDTHTGGDEKLFF.

This clone was seen only once. This rearrangement joins TRBV29-1 to TRBJ1-2; tentative D call: TRBD1 (5 bases). The CDR3 covers 11 residues. V was trimmed by 7 bases and J by 4 bases, leaving 10 bases between them. Germline assignment: CDR1 SQVTM and CDR2 ANQGSEA. CDR3 region: CSAAGVYGYTF. The CDR3 nucleotides read TGCAGCGCGGCGGGGGTCTATGGCTACACCTTC.

The chain is built from TRBV7-9 and TRBJ1-1; TRBD1 is a possible D gene (5 bases). Germline V lookup: CDR1 SEHNR, CDR2 FQNEAQ (reference sequence). Trimming took 1 base from V and 5 from J, leaving 11 bases between them. The CDR3 is made up of 14 amino acids. DNA for the CDR3: TGTGCCAGCAGCTTAGGTCAGGGAACGACTGAAGCTTTCTTT. Translating it yields CASSLGQGTTEAFF.

The gene calls are TRBV6-2 or TRBV6-3 and TRBJ2-4; perhaps TRBD1 as D (6 bases). The CDR3 is 13 amino acids. Germline V gives CDR1 MNHEY, CDR2 SVGEGT. The ends were cut back, 0 bases at V and 6 bases at J, with 6 bases in the middle. CDR3 DNA: TGTGCCAGCAGTTACTCGACAGGAAACATTCAGTACTTC. As protein: CASSYSTGNIQYF.

The rearrangement links TRBV7-9 to TRBJ2-3, with 9 bases that match TRBD1. There are 15 residues in the CDR3. Germline-derived CDR1 and CDR2 are SEHNR and FQNEAQ (reference sequence). The junction had 16 bases not matched to a gene; V was cut back by 11 bases and J by 7 bases. The CDR3 DNA follows: TGTGCCGGTCATCCGCCGGGACAGGGAGTAAATACGCAGTATTTT. Its protein is CAGHPPGQGVNTQYF.

The rearrangement links TRBV5-1 to TRBJ2-3, with D hard to call. Germline CDR1 is SGHRS and CDR2 is YFSETQ. V dropped 4 bases and J dropped 2 bases, with 11 bases sitting between them. CDR3 length equals 14 residues. The CDR3 nucleotides are TGCGCCAGCAGCCAGGTCACCGTCACAGATACGCAGTATTTT. As protein: CASSQVTVTDTQYF.

V gene TRBV21-1 combines with J gene TRBJ1-3. TRBV21-1 corresponds to a pseudogene. The CDR3 contains 14 residues. The chain's CDR3 is CASSRPGSSHNIYF. CDR3 DNA sequence: TGTGCCAGCAGCAGACCGGGTAGCAGTCATAACATATATTTT.

The chain uses TRBV2 and TRBJ1-4, with unresolved D. The V gene's germline CDR1 is SNHLY and CDR2 FYNNEI. This CDR3 contains 14 residues. Trimming shortened V by 3 bases and J by 3 bases, and 8 bases separated the two germline ends. CDR3 sequence reads: CASSENGANEKLFF. In nucleotides, the CDR3 is TGTGCCAGCAGTGAGAATGGAGCTAATGAAAAACTGTTTTTT.

The V and J genes are TRBV18 and TRBJ2-1; TRBD1 agrees at 9 bases. The junction had 8 bases not matched to a gene; V was cut back by 2 bases and J by 6 bases. This CDR3 is built from 16 residues. The germline V gene has CDR1 KGHSH and CDR2 LQKENI. CDR3 nucleotide sequence: TGTGCCAGCTCACCAAGTCGACAGGGGGTAGGCAATGAGCAGTTCTTC. It specifies CASSPSRQGVGNEQFF.

The J gene is TRBJ2-1, the V gene TRBV4-2; 8 nucleotides line up with TRBD2. This CDR3 has 16 residues. Germline assignment: CDR1 LGHNA and CDR2 YNFKEQ. V was clipped by 1 base and J by 7 bases; unmatched bases: 9. The CDR3 bases are TGTGCCAGCAGCCAAGGGGTGACGGGGGGGCAAAATGAGCAGTTCTTC. Protein: CASSQGVTGGQNEQFF.

V usage is TRBV5-6 and J usage is TRBJ1-3, with 7 bases fitting TRBD1. This CDR3 has 17 amino acids. Trimming took 3 bases from V and 2 from J; bases not matched to a gene: 11. From germline, CDR1 is SGHDT and CDR2 YYEEEE. The chain's CDR3 is CASSSPTGNNPGNTIYF. CDR3 sequence (DNA): TGTGCCAGCAGCTCGCCGACAGGGAACAATCCTGGAAACACCATATATTTT.

This clone has more than one count but fewer than ten. The rearrangement uses TRBV4-1 and TRBJ2-2; 8 positions agree with TRBD2. The CDR3 runs to 18 residues. Germline loops: CDR1 MGHRA, CDR2 YSYEKL. Germline trimming cut 2 bases from V and 6 bases from J; bases unmatched to any gene: 14. The CDR3 coding sequence is TGCGCCAGCAGCCAACTGCCCGGGGGCGGGAGGTCGTCCGGGGAGCTGTTTTTT. This codes for CASSQLPGGGRSSGELFF.

This clone has a single count. The rearrangement uses TRBV9 and TRBJ2-1; D might be TRBD1 (6 bases). V was cut by 1 base and J by 6 bases, with 14 bases left in between. The CDR3 has 15 residues. Germline lookup yields CDR1 SGDLS and CDR2 YYNGEE. In DNA, the CDR3 is TGTGCCAGCAGCGTAAGATCAGGGGATGGCAATGAGCAGTTCTTC. Translated: CASSVRSGDGNEQFF.

The V and J genes are TRBV7-2 and TRBJ1-4, with D maybe TRBD1 (6 bases). V lost 2 bases to trimming and J lost 8 bases, with 12 bases between them. The CDR3 runs to 14 residues. Germline assignment: CDR1 SGHTA and CDR2 FQGNSA. The CDR3 bases are TGTGCCAGCAGCTTAACAGGGTTGAGAGAAAAACTGTTTTTT. Protein sequence: CASSLTGLREKLFF.

This rearrangement joins TRBV25-1 to TRBJ2-7, with 9 positions matching TRBD2. This CDR3 has 16 residues. With 6 bases clipped from V and 3 bases from J, the junction kept 12 bases outside the gene matches. CDR1 MGHDK and CDR2 SYGVNS come from the germline V gene. The CDR3 loop reads CASRPGGAGGGYEQYF. The CDR3 nucleotides are TGTGCCAGCAGGCCGGGGGGCGCGGGAGGGGGCTACGAGCAGTACTTC.

This clone showed up just a few times. The chain carries TRBV29-1 and TRBJ2-1; 9 bases align to TRBD2. V trimming: 7 bases; J trimming: 5 bases; junction bases outside the gene matches: 9. CDR3 length: 14 residues. Germline V gene lookup returns CDR1 SQVTM and CDR2 ANQGSEA. CDR3 sequence: CSANRLAADNEQFF. CDR3 nucleotide sequence: TGCAGCGCCAATCGACTAGCGGCGGACAATGAGCAGTTCTTC.

J is TRBJ1-3 and V is TRBV11-2, with 8 nucleotides matching TRBD1. This CDR3 comprises 15 residues. V lost 6 bases to trimming and J lost 8 bases; unmatched junction nucleotides: 12. Germline-derived CDR1 and CDR2 are SGHAT and FQNNGV. The chain's CDR3 is CASRLRGREGHTIYF. The CDR3, as DNA: TGTGCCAGCAGGCTCAGGGGGCGAGAAGGACACACCATATATTTT.

This clone came up once. CDR3 DNA: TGTGCCAGCGGTTGGGGCGCCACTGAAGCTTTCTTT. This encodes CASGWGATEAFF. This rearrangement joins TRBV2 to TRBJ1-1; D may be TRBD1 (5 bases). There are 12 residues in the CDR3. Trimming pared 8 bases from V and 4 bases from J, leaving 11 bases between. Germline V gene data show CDR1 as SNHLY and CDR2 as FYNNEI.